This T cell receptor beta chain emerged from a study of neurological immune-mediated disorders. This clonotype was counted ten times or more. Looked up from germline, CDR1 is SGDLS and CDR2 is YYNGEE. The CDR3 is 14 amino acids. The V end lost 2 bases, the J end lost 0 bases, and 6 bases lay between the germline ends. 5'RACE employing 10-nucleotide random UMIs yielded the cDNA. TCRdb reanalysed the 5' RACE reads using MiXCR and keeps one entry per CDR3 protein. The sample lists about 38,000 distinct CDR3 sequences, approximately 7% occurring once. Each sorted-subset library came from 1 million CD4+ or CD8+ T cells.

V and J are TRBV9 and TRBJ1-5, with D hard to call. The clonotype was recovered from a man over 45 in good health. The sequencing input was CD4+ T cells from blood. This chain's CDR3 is CASSVGDSNQPQHF. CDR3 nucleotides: TGTGCCAGCAGCGTCGGAGATAGCAATCAGCCCCAGCATTTT.